What follows are 28 T cell receptor beta chains derived from one specimen sequenced in a study of T cell responses to AZD1222 COVID-19 vaccine. The data were produced by immunoSEQ multiplex PCR, yet TCRdb's version contains in-frame clones alone and is incomplete. The repertoire has approximately 120,000 clones, 80% to 90% of them found once; the top ten carry 9.5%. The sequenced sample was peripheral blood, obtained 28 days after the second AZD1222 dose. Receptors were obtained from an adult who received the AZD1222 COVID-19 vaccine.

Worth noting for this clone: The sample has other DNA sequences that encode this CDR3 too. V usage is TRBV5-4 and J usage is TRBJ1-2; 8 bases are a match to TRBD1. V lost 4 bases and J lost 8; bases outside the gene matches: 19. The CDR3 runs to 17 residues. Germline loops: CDR1 SGHNT, CDR2 YYREEE (reference sequence). CDR3 protein: CASSPPGAAGGAGGYTF. The CDR3, as DNA: TGTGCCAGCAGCCCCCCGGGTGCCGCAGGGGGCGCGGGCGGCTACACCTTC.

The chain joins TRBV6-2 or TRBV6-3 to TRBJ1-1; D uncertain. The CDR3 contains 14 residues. Germline CDR1 reads MNHEY; CDR2 reads SVGEGT. Trimming shortened V by 1 base and J by 8 bases, and 14 bases separated the two germline ends. In DNA form, the CDR3 reads TGTGCCAGCAGTTACTGGGGAAACTCCGCCGAAGCTTTCTTT. Protein product: CASSYWGNSAEAFF.

The sample holds one count of this clone. The chain uses TRBV3-1 (or the pseudogene TRBV3-2) and TRBJ2-3; the D is unclear. The V end lost 3 bases, the J end lost 2 bases, and 18 bases lay between the germline ends. This CDR3 contains 17 residues. Germline V gene sequence: CDR1 LGHDT, CDR2 YNNKEL (reference sequence). In nucleotides, the CDR3 is TGTGCCAGCAGCCACGCGTTTGGGTGGTTCCCCACAGATACGCAGTATTTT. Encoded protein: CASSHAFGWFPTDTQYF.

The chain joins TRBV2 to TRBJ1-5; 11 bases line up with TRBD1. The germline gives CDR1 SNHLY, CDR2 FYNNEI. The length of the CDR3 is 14 residues. J gave up 7 bases and V 6 bases, and 5 bases lay outside the gene matches. The CDR3 DNA reads as TGTGCCAGCAGGCGGACAGGGGGCGGCCAGCCCCAGCATTTT. As protein: CASRRTGGGQPQHF.

V gene TRBV7-8 combines with J gene TRBJ1-5; D not certain. This CDR3 contains 12 residues. Germline V gives CDR1 SGHVS, CDR2 FQNEAQ. Trimming left V 1 base short and J 4 bases short, with 2 bases between. The CDR3 DNA reads TGTGCCAGCAGCTTAGGGAATCAGCCCCAGCATTTT. Amino acid sequence: CASSLGNQPQHF.

The chain joins TRBV15 to TRBJ2-3; 14 nucleotides line up with TRBD2. V trimming: 1 base; J trimming: 7 bases; junction bases outside the gene matches: 7. The CDR3 is 17 amino acids. From germline, CDR1 is LNHNV and CDR2 YYDKDF (reference sequence). CDR3 loop: CATSRGLGTSGSNTQYF. The CDR3 DNA is TGTGCCACCAGCAGAGGCCTCGGGACTAGCGGGAGTAATACGCAGTATTTT.

This rearrangement joins TRBV7-2 to TRBJ1-1, with 7 nucleotides matching TRBD1. V was clipped by 5 bases and J by 10 bases; unmatched bases: 7. CDR1 and CDR2 (germline): SGHTA, FQGNSA. This CDR3 has 12 amino acids. The CDR3: CASSLTGEAAFF. The CDR3 DNA reads as TGTGCCAGCAGCCTCACAGGGGAGGCAGCTTTCTTT.

V and J are TRBV14 and TRBJ1-6; D is undetermined. Between the trimmed V and J ends, which lost 6 bases and 10 bases, there was a span of 19 bases. This CDR3 comprises 15 residues. Germline CDR1 reads SGHDN; CDR2 reads FVKESK. CDR3 residues: CASSHRVERRSPLHF. For the CDR3, the DNA is TGTGCCAGCAGTCACCGGGTGGAAAGGCGCTCACCCCTCCACTTT.

The chain uses TRBV10-2 and TRBJ2-5, with 9 bases matching TRBD1. V gave up 2 bases and J gave up 5 bases; unmatched junction bases: 0. The CDR3 consists of 13 residues. Germline loops: CDR1 WSHSY, CDR2 SAAADI. The chain's CDR3 is CASSEGQGETQYF. The CDR3, as DNA: TGCGCCAGCAGTGAGGGACAGGGGGAGACCCAGTACTTC.

The chain joins TRBV12-3 or TRBV12-4 to TRBJ2-7, with D perhaps being TRBD1 or TRBD2 (5 bases each). The CDR3 has 13 amino acids. Trimming cost V 8 bases and J 0 bases, with 11 bases left between them. The CDR3 spells CASRDGLSYEQYF. The CDR3, as DNA: TGTGCCAGCCGGGACGGCCTCTCCTACGAGCAGTACTTC.

This chain uses TRBV19 with TRBJ1-5; D is perhaps TRBD1 (6 bases). V was shortened by 5 bases and J by 3 bases, with 8 bases between the two germline ends. CDR3 length equals 13 residues. Germline V CDR1 and CDR2: LNHDA, SQIVND (reference sequence). CDR3 in amino acids: CASSWDTNQPQHF. The CDR3 DNA is TGTGCCAGTAGTTGGGACACCAATCAGCCCCAGCATTTT.

The chain uses TRBV19 and TRBJ2-7, with no clear D. The CDR3 length is 14 residues. V lost 6 bases, J lost 0 bases, and 12 bases lay in between. CDR1 is LNHDA and CDR2 is SQIVND in the germline V gene (reference sequence). CDR3 in amino acids: CASSDGRYSYEQYF. The CDR3 nucleotides are TGTGCCAGTAGCGATGGCAGATACTCCTACGAGCAGTACTTC.

This chain joins TRBV21-1 and TRBJ1-1. TRBV21-1 is annotated as a pseudogene. This CDR3 is 17 amino acids long. CDR3 sequence reads: CASSGRQDYQGHTEAFF. In DNA, the CDR3 is TGTGCCAGCAGCGGACGACAGGACTATCAGGGGCACACTGAAGCTTTCTTT.

The V gene is TRBV15, the J gene TRBJ2-1, with 8 bases aligning to TRBD2. This CDR3 comprises 18 residues. Germline lookup yields CDR1 LNHNV and CDR2 YYDKDF (reference sequence). The V segment lost 0 bases and the J segment 6 bases; nucleotides outside the gene matches: 13. The CDR3 here is CATSRESAGTSGGNEQFF. Written as DNA, the CDR3 is TGTGCCACCAGCAGAGAATCGGCTGGGACTAGTGGGGGCAATGAGCAGTTCTTC.

The rearrangement joins TRBV19 to TRBJ2-1, with 9 bases that match TRBD2. CDR1 is LNHDA and CDR2 is SQIVND in the germline V gene (reference sequence). Unmatched junction bases numbered 7, after V lost 6 bases and J lost 4 bases. This CDR3 region has 15 residues. CDR3 protein: CASSGLAGLYNEQFF. CDR3 DNA: TGTGCCAGTAGCGGCCTAGCGGGGTTGTACAATGAGCAGTTCTTC.

This clone has only one observation. The V call is TRBV7-9, the J call TRBJ1-2; D is unresolved. The CDR3 is 12 residues long. CDR1 is SEHNR, CDR2 FQNEAQ, per germline (reference sequence). The V end lost 4 bases, the J end lost 7 bases, and 10 bases lay between the germline ends. CDR3 protein: CASSWADSGYTF. The CDR3 DNA follows: TGTGCCAGCAGCTGGGCCGACTCTGGCTACACCTTC. The full variable domain, its missing parts supplied by reference TRBV7-9 and TRBJ1-2, is DTGVSQNPRHKITKRGQNVTFRCDPISEHNRLYWYRQTLGQGPEFLTYFQNEAQLEKSRLLSDRFSAERPKGSFSTLEIQRTEQGDSAMYLCASSWADSGYTFGSGTRLTVV.

V is TRBV4-1 and J is TRBJ2-7, with 9 nucleotides matching TRBD1. V shed 3 bases and J 2 bases; nucleotides not matched to a gene: 8. Germline lookup yields CDR1 MGHRA and CDR2 YSYEKL. The CDR3 is 16 amino acids. CDR3 protein: CASSQDRDRAPYEQYF. The CDR3 DNA sequence: TGCGCCAGCAGCCAGGACCGGGACAGGGCCCCCTACGAGCAGTACTTC.

J is TRBJ1-5 and V is TRBV19; D unresolved. Germline CDR1 LNHDA, CDR2 SQIVND (reference sequence). Trimming stripped 7 bases from V and 4 bases from J, with 17 bases between. CDR3 length equals 15 residues. CDR3 sequence: CASTEDGAWNQPQHF. The CDR3 DNA reads as TGTGCCAGTACGGAGGACGGAGCTTGGAATCAGCCCCAGCATTTT.

V is TRBV3-1 (or the pseudogene TRBV3-2) and J is TRBJ1-5; TRBD1 agrees at 7 bases. The CDR3 has 18 residues. V was pared by 0 bases and J by 7 bases, with 15 bases of the junction left unmatched. Germline V gives CDR1 LGHDT, CDR2 YNNKEL (reference sequence). The CDR3 region has the DNA TGTGCCAGCAGCCAAGATCTGGCGGTAGGGGGCGCGGGACAGCCCCAGCATTTT. Protein sequence: CASSQDLAVGGAGQPQHF.

This clone was seen once. The chain uses TRBV2 and TRBJ2-5, with D perhaps assigned TRBD1 or TRBD2 (5 bases each). Trimming left V 3 bases short and J 2 bases short, with 10 bases between. Germline CDR1 SNHLY, CDR2 FYNNEI. The CDR3 sequence is 14 residues long. CDR3 in DNA: TGTGCCAGCAGTGAGCTGGGGACGCAAGAGACCCAGTACTTC. Amino acid sequence: CASSELGTQETQYF.

Worth noting for this clone: The junction differs from germline at one of its ends, possibly a read error. The CDR3 reads CASTLARGSSYEQYF. In DNA, the CDR3 is TGCGCCAGCACCTTGGCTCGGGGGAGCTCCTACGAGCAGTACTTC. This chain connects TRBV5-1 to TRBJ2-7; possibly TRBD2 for D (6 bases). Per the germline V gene, CDR1 is SGHRS and CDR2 is YFSETQ. The CDR3 length is 15 residues. The variable domain in full, completed from reference TRBV5-1 and TRBJ2-7, reads KAGVTQTPRYLIKTRGQQVTLSCSPISGHRSVSWYQQTPGQGLQFLFEYFSETQRNKGNFPGRFSGRQFSNSRSEMNVSTLELGDSALYLCASTLARGSSYEQYFGPGTRLTVT.

This chain connects TRBV13 to TRBJ1-3; tentatively, D is TRBD1 (5 bases). Trimming shortened V by 5 bases and J by 0 bases, and 11 bases separated the two germline ends. The germline gives CDR1 PRHDT, CDR2 FYEKMQ (reference sequence). This CDR3 spans 15 amino acids. CDR3 sequence reads: CASSPLGDSGNTIYF. The CDR3 DNA reads as TGTGCCAGCAGCCCCTTAGGGGACTCTGGAAACACCATATATTTT.

The rearrangement uses TRBV6-5 and TRBJ2-5; no clear D. The V gene lost 6 bases and the J gene lost 7 bases, with 9 bases spanning the gap. CDR3 length equals 11 residues. Germline CDR1 is MNHEY and CDR2 is SVGAGI. The CDR3 here is CASSLRGTQYF. The CDR3 DNA sequence: TGTGCCAGCAGCCTTCGTGGGACCCAGTACTTC.

The rearrangement links TRBV7-3 to TRBJ2-5, with unresolved D. CDR3 length equals 12 residues. V was trimmed by 6 bases and J by 0 bases, leaving 5 bases between them. Germline-derived CDR1 and CDR2 are SGHTA and FQGTGA. In DNA, the CDR3 is TGTGCCAGCAGTTCGTACCAAGAGACCCAGTACTTC. Protein product: CASSSYQETQYF.

The chain joins TRBV7-9 to TRBJ2-1; 9 nucleotides match TRBD2. The germline V gene encodes CDR1 SEHNR and CDR2 FQNEAQ (reference sequence). The CDR3 is made up of 17 amino acids. J gave up 5 bases and V 0 bases, and 8 bases lay outside the gene matches. CDR3 amino acids: CASSLAFGTSMNNEQFF. In nucleotides, the CDR3 is TGTGCCAGCAGCTTAGCTTTCGGGACTAGCATGAACAATGAGCAGTTCTTC.

The rearrangement joins TRBV6-5 to TRBJ2-7; 8 positions match TRBD1. CDR3 length equals 14 residues. Germline V gives CDR1 MNHEY, CDR2 SVGAGI. Trimming at V came to 6 bases and at J to 0 bases, leaving 4 bases not matched to a gene. CDR3 DNA sequence: TGTGCCAGCAGCGGGACAGGAAGCTCCTACGAGCAGTACTTC. Translation: CASSGTGSSYEQYF.

The table lists this clone with a count of one. The genes are TRBV3-1 (or the pseudogene TRBV3-2) and TRBJ1-1; D not certain. Germline CDR1 reads LGHDT; CDR2 reads YNNKEL (reference sequence). The CDR3 consists of 13 residues. V gave up 1 base and J gave up 1 base, with 4 bases separating them. The CDR3 reads CASSQVENTEAFF. The CDR3 coding sequence is TGTGCCAGCAGCCAAGTGGAGAACACTGAAGCTTTCTTT.

This clone was counted a single time. The chain has TRBV7-2 and TRBJ1-6; D unresolved. The CDR3 is 14 residues long. Looked up from germline, CDR1 is SGHTA and CDR2 is FQGNSA. V lost 3 bases to trimming and J lost 13 bases, with 16 bases between them. The CDR3 DNA reads TGTGCCAGCAGCTTCGGAAGTGCGCCGTGGCCCCTCCACTTT. It yields the protein CASSFGSAPWPLHF.